The 22 T cell receptor beta chains presented below share a single source sample, sequenced in a study of cytomegalovirus exposure and HLA in healthy donors (dated by TCRdb to about 2017). Libraries were prepared through the immunoSEQ multiplex PCR assay. The multiplex PCR relied on a mix of 60 forward primers for TCR Vbeta segments and 13 reverse primers for TCR Jbeta segments. TCRdb stores this immuneACCESS table with in-frame sequences only. Part of the clones is absent; in the studies checked, under half of the shortfall reflects unresolved V genes, and no reason is known for the rest. The table for this sample lists under 300,000 clones; approximately 81% of them were counted only once. Together, the top ten hold around 8.6% of the sample. The sample comprised PBMCs. The receptors come from an older woman in good health and CMV-seropositive.

Concerning this clone itself: Mismatch with germline at one junction end may stem from a read error. The chain joins TRBV7-7 to TRBJ2-2; D is perhaps TRBD1 (7 bases). Germline-derived CDR1 and CDR2 are SSHAT and FNYEAQ (reference sequence). CDR3 length: 16 residues. The CDR3 spells CASSLGGQIYTGELFF. Written as DNA, the CDR3 is TGTGCTAGCAGTCTGGGGGGACAGATTTACACCGGGGAGCTGTTTTTT. The full variable domain, completed using reference TRBV7-7 and TRBJ2-2, is GAGVSQSPRYKVTKRGQDVTLRCDPISSHATLYWYQQALGQGPEFLTYFNYEAQPDKSGLPSDRFSAERPEGSISTLTIQRTEQRDSAMYRCASSLGGQIYTGELFFGEGSRLTVL.

The chain links TRBV19 to TRBJ2-1; 11 bases match TRBD2. The CDR3 covers 16 residues. The junction had 9 bases not matched to a gene; V was cut back by 3 bases and J by 8 bases. The germline V gene encodes CDR1 LNHDA and CDR2 SQIVND (reference sequence). DNA of the CDR3: TGTGCCAGTAGTATTCGCGGTGGTAGCGGGAGGGATGAGCAGTTCTTC. Protein: CASSIRGGSGRDEQFF.

V usage is TRBV2 and J usage is TRBJ1-1; D might be TRBD1 (5 bases). The CDR3 is made up of 14 amino acids. CDR1 is SNHLY and CDR2 is FYNNEI in the germline V gene. V was shortened by 0 bases and J by 4 bases, with 9 bases between the two germline ends. CDR3 nucleotides: TGTGCCAGCAGTGAAGCGGGTAGGGGCACTGAAGCTTTCTTT. This encodes CASSEAGRGTEAFF. The complete variable domain, with remaining parts taken from reference TRBV2 and TRBJ1-1, reads EPEVTQTPSHQVTQMGQEVILRCVPISNHLYFYWYRQILGQKVEFLVSFYNNEISEKSEIFDDQFSVERPDGSNFTLKIRSTKLEDSAMYFCASSEAGRGTEAFFGQGTRLTVV.

This clone turned up a few times. V usage is TRBV4-1 and J usage is TRBJ2-1, with 7 bases aligning to TRBD2. This CDR3 is 13 amino acids long. From germline, CDR1 is MGHRA and CDR2 YSYEKL. Trimming at V came to 2 bases and at J to 12 bases, leaving 7 bases not matched to a gene. In DNA form, the CDR3 reads TGCGCCAGCAGCCAATCGGAGCGGGACTGGCAGTTCTTC. Protein sequence: CASSQSERDWQFF.

J is TRBJ2-2 and V is TRBV7-9, with 8 bases identical to TRBD1. The germline gives CDR1 SEHNR, CDR2 FQNEAQ (reference sequence). With V trimmed by 3 bases and J by 1 base, 10 bases remained unmatched. This CDR3 contains 18 residues. CDR3 loop: CASSFGQGIRRNTGELFF. CDR3 DNA: TGTGCCAGCAGCTTCGGACAGGGTATTAGGAGGAACACCGGGGAGCTGTTTTTT.

This rearrangement joins TRBV4-1 to TRBJ2-3; D is possibly TRBD1 (6 bases). Looked up from germline, CDR1 is MGHRA and CDR2 is YSYEKL. The CDR3 consists of 17 residues. Deletions cut 4 bases from V and 0 bases from J, with 17 bases between. Here the CDR3 reads CASSLTLGQISTDTQYF. DNA of the CDR3: TGCGCCAGCAGCCTAACCCTGGGACAAATTAGCACAGATACGCAGTATTTT.

This chain links TRBV11-2 with TRBJ2-7, with 7 bases lining up with TRBD1. Germline loops: CDR1 SGHAT, CDR2 FQNNGV. The CDR3 sequence is 14 residues long. V lost 6 bases, J lost 6 bases, and 11 bases stayed unmatched. The DNA of the CDR3 is TGTGCCAGCAGAAGACAGGGCTTCGTCGGCGAGCAGTACTTC. This codes for CASRRQGFVGEQYF.

V and J are TRBV25-1 and TRBJ1-4; no clear D. The V gene lost 0 bases and the J gene lost 2 bases, with 13 bases spanning the gap. The CDR3 spans 17 residues. CDR1 and CDR2 (germline): MGHDK, SYGVNS. In nucleotides, the CDR3 is TGTGCCAGCAGTGAATATAATATCCAGTCTACTAATGAAAAACTGTTTTTT. This gives the protein CASSEYNIQSTNEKLFF.

CDR3 sequence (DNA): TGCAGCGGGGCGCTTGGGACAGGGGCGATGAATGAGCAGTTCTTC. It yields the protein CSGALGTGAMNEQFF. The chain combines TRBV29-1 with TRBJ2-1; 10 bases line up with TRBD1. The CDR3 has 15 amino acids. V lost 7 bases, J lost 7 bases, and 13 bases stayed unmatched. Germline V gene sequence: CDR1 SQVTM, CDR2 ANQGSEA.

The genes are TRBV9 and TRBJ2-3; no reliable D call. The germline V and J ends were trimmed by 4 bases and 2 bases, with 11 bases remaining between them. The CDR3 has 14 residues. Germline V lookup: CDR1 SGDLS, CDR2 YYNGEE. CDR3 residues: CASSNTAPTDTQYF. The CDR3 DNA reads as TGTGCCAGCAGCAATACAGCCCCCACAGATACGCAGTATTTT. The entire variable domain, with the rest obtained from reference TRBV9 and TRBJ2-3, is as follows: DSGVTQTPKHLITATGQRVTLRCSPRSGDLSVYWYQQSLDQGLQFLIQYYNGEERAKGNILERFSAQQFPDLHSELNLSSLELGDSALYFCASSNTAPTDTQYFGPGTRLTVL.

The V call is TRBV2, the J call TRBJ2-3; 9 nucleotides line up with TRBD2. Trimming cost V 4 bases and J 4 bases; bases outside gene matches: 12. Germline V gene data show CDR1 as SNHLY and CDR2 as FYNNEI. The CDR3 is 17 residues long. Written as DNA, the CDR3 is TGTGCCAGCAGTGGGGGGACTCGCGGGAGGGCCTCAGATACGCAGTATTTT. Residues: CASSGGTRGRASDTQYF.

The CDR3 DNA is TGTGCCACCCAACCGGGGCTAGCGGGGGCACATGAGCAGTTCTTC. Amino acid sequence: CATQPGLAGAHEQFF. V gene TRBV19 combines with J gene TRBJ2-1, with 10 nucleotides matching TRBD2. The CDR3 is 15 residues long. The J segment lost 8 bases and the V segment lost 10 bases, leaving 14 bases of the junction unmatched. CDR1 is LNHDA, CDR2 SQIVND, per germline (reference sequence).

The rearrangement joins TRBV19 to TRBJ1-1, with TRBD1 matching 9 bases. V shed 7 bases and J 5 bases; nucleotides not matched to a gene: 5. The CDR3 extends over 13 amino acids. Germline V gives CDR1 LNHDA, CDR2 SQIVND (reference sequence). The chain's CDR3 is CASMGTGRTEAFF. CDR3 DNA: TGTGCCAGTATGGGGACAGGGAGGACTGAAGCTTTCTTT.

The chain has TRBV30 and TRBJ1-4; 9 bases align to TRBD1. V lost 5 bases, J lost 7 bases, and 5 bases stayed unmatched. Germline assignment: CDR1 GTSNPN and CDR2 SVGIG (reference sequence). The CDR3 is 13 amino acids. CDR3 sequence reads: CAWGTGLREKLFF. CDR3 nucleotides: TGTGCCTGGGGGACAGGGTTGCGTGAAAAACTGTTTTTT.

The genes are TRBV7-8 and TRBJ1-4; D ambiguous. The CDR3 length is 16 residues. Trimming cost V 5 bases and J 1 base, with 14 bases left between them. Germline V gene data show CDR1 as SGHVS and CDR2 as FQNEAQ. Here the CDR3 reads CASSPARARTNEKLFF. CDR3 nucleotide sequence: TGTGCCAGCAGCCCAGCGCGAGCGAGAACTAATGAAAAACTGTTTTTT.

The chain recombines TRBV9 with TRBJ2-5; 7 positions agree with TRBD2. Germline CDR1 SGDLS, CDR2 YYNGEE. This CDR3 spans 16 amino acids. Trimming took 4 bases from V and 2 from J; bases not matched to a gene: 11. The CDR3 loop reads CASSSQTLAEQETQYF. The CDR3 DNA reads as TGTGCCAGCAGCTCCCAAACCCTAGCGGAGCAAGAGACCCAGTACTTC.

The gene calls are TRBV2 and TRBJ2-1; TRBD1 might be the D (6 bases). The V gene's germline CDR1 is SNHLY and CDR2 FYNNEI. V lost 7 bases, J lost 15 bases, and 16 bases lay in between. This CDR3 is built from 11 residues. For the CDR3, the DNA is TGTGCCAGCACAGGGGTCTCAGCCCCGTTCTTC. It encodes CASTGVSAPFF.

This chain joins TRBV19 and TRBJ1-2; D possibly corresponds to TRBD1 (5 bases). Germline lookup yields CDR1 LNHDA and CDR2 SQIVND (reference sequence). Trimming took 6 bases from V and 8 from J, leaving 16 bases between them. This CDR3 has 13 amino acids. CDR3 sequence reads: CASRKIPGVGYTF. The CDR3 DNA is TGTGCCAGTAGAAAGATACCGGGGGTAGGCTACACCTTC.

A note on this clone: The sample holds other DNA sequences that translate to the same CDR3. The gene calls are TRBV19 and TRBJ1-2; 9 nucleotides agree with TRBD1. There are 14 residues in the CDR3. Germline trimming cut 5 bases from V and 8 bases from J; bases unmatched to any gene: 9. Germline V gene sequence: CDR1 LNHDA, CDR2 SQIVND (reference sequence). The CDR3 sequence is CASSLGGTGRGYTF. In nucleotides, the CDR3 is TGTGCCAGTAGTCTCGGGGGGACAGGGAGAGGCTACACCTTC.

The chain links TRBV5-4 to TRBJ2-1; possible D gene TRBD1, 5 bases. Germline lookup yields CDR1 SGHNT and CDR2 YYREEE (reference sequence). This CDR3 contains 13 residues. Trimming stripped 0 bases from V and 7 bases from J, with 8 bases between. The CDR3 region has the DNA TGTGCCAGCAGCTTGGTGTCAGGGAATGAGCAGTTCTTC. Its translation is CASSLVSGNEQFF.

The chain couples TRBV5-4 to TRBJ2-7; D call uncertain. The CDR3 loop spans 13 amino acids. The germline CDR1 and CDR2 sequences are SGHNT and YYREEE (reference sequence). V lost 0 bases and J 2 bases, leaving 6 bases between the germline ends. CDR3 sequence: CASSLDTAYEQYF. The CDR3 DNA reads TGTGCCAGCAGCTTGGATACAGCCTACGAGCAGTACTTC.

The gene calls are TRBV7-9 and TRBJ1-1, with a weak D call TRBD1 (6 bases). The germline V and J ends were trimmed by 2 bases and 2 bases, with 12 bases remaining between them. This CDR3 region has 15 residues. The germline V gene has CDR1 SEHNR and CDR2 FQNEAQ (reference sequence). The CDR3 nucleotides read TGTGCCAGCAGCTTATTTTCCAGGGGTAACACTGAAGCTTTCTTT. Translating gives CASSLFSRGNTEAFF.